A selection of T cell receptor beta chains follows, all from one sample in a study of blood T cell repertoires in COVID-19. Here immunoSEQ multiplex PCR was the method, and the copy in TCRdb shows in-frame clones only, minus some. This table holds about 160,000 clones, more than 75% found once. The sequenced sample was peripheral blood. The origin of the receptors is a woman aged 45-65 years with COVID-19, enrolled during active disease. The CDR3 runs from the conserved cysteine through the conserved F or W. The D gene is left open where the match is weak. Size is stated for part of the rows, as once, few or many counts, or as a class when the clone is expanded.

cdr3_nt | cdr3_aa | clone_size | d_call | j_call | v_call
TGTGCCAGCAGTCCCCATGACAGGGTAAACACCATATATTTT | CASSPHDRVNTIYF | . | TRBD1 | TRBJ1-3 | TRBV28
TGCGCCAGCAGCCAAGAGGTAGGCGACAGGTCAACGCGAGGCTACACCTTC | CASSQEVGDRSTRGYTF | . | . | TRBJ1-2 | TRBV4-3
TGTGCCAGCAGTTTATCCGCCGGGGGGGGTTACGAGCAGTACTTC | CASSLSAGGGYEQYF | . | TRBD2 | TRBJ2-7 | TRBV27
TGCGCCAGCAGCCAAGATGAGGATCTAGCCAAAAACATTCAGTACTTC | CASSQDEDLAKNIQYF | . | . | TRBJ2-4 | TRBV4-1
TGTGCGTGGAAGCAGGGGTCTGGGGCCAACGTCCTGACTTTC | CAWKQGSGANVLTF | . | . | TRBJ2-6 | TRBV30
TGTGCCAGCAGTTACGGTCTCGGGAGCAATCAGCCCCAGCATTTT | CASSYGLGSNQPQHF | . | . | TRBJ1-5 | TRBV6-5
TGCAGCGTTAGGACAGGAGAAGCTTTCTTT | CSVRTGEAFF | . | TRBD1 | TRBJ1-1 | TRBV29-1
TGTGCCAGCAGTCTTCGACAGGGCCCTTACGAGCAGTACTTC | CASSLRQGPYEQYF | . | TRBD1 | TRBJ2-7 | TRBV6-5
TGTGCCAGCAGCCCCCCCAGCGGGGGGGCGACTGAGCAGTTCTTC | CASSPPSGGATEQFF | . | TRBD2 | TRBJ2-1 | TRBV7-2
TGCGCCAGCAGCCATGACGAGCGGGGGGGTTACGAGCAGTACTTC | CASSHDERGGYEQYF | . | TRBD2 | TRBJ2-7 | TRBV4-1
TGTGCCAGCAGTGACCGACAGGGCACAGATACGCAGTATTTT | CASSDRQGTDTQYF | . | . | TRBJ2-3 | TRBV6-1
TGCGCCAGCAGTGAGTCTAACAGCAAAGCTTTCTTT | CASSESNSKAFF | . | . | TRBJ1-1 | TRBV10-1
TGTGCCAGCAGTTTGGAGCTCCGCTCTGAAGCTTTCTTT | CASSLELRSEAFF | . | . | TRBJ1-1 | TRBV12-3/TRBV12-4
TGTGCCAGCAGTACAGGGGTTGCTAATGAAAAACTGTTTTTT | CASSTGVANEKLFF | . | TRBD1 | TRBJ1-4 | TRBV2
TGTGCCAGCAGACCATTGAAACATCTCCCACCCCTCCACTTT | CASRPLKHLPPLHF | . | . | TRBJ1-6 | TRBV28
TGTGCCAGCAGCCAACTCGCTGCCGCGGGTAATCAGCCCCAGCATTTT | CASSQLAAAGNQPQHF | once | . | TRBJ1-5 | TRBV6-2/TRBV6-3
TGTGCCAGTAGCGACAGGGGTTCAGGCAATCAGCCCCAGCATTTT | CASSDRGSGNQPQHF | . | TRBD1 | TRBJ1-5 | TRBV19
TGCGCCAGCAGCTGGAGACAGGTGTTACAAGAGACCCAGTACTTC | CASSWRQVLQETQYF | . | . | TRBJ2-5 | TRBV5-1
TGTGCCATCAGAACTAGCCCTAGCACAGATACGCAGTATTTT | CAIRTSPSTDTQYF | . | . | TRBJ2-3 | TRBV10-3
TGCGCCAGCAGCTTGCAAGGGGGTTTCGACGAGCAGTACTTC | CASSLQGGFDEQYF | . | . | TRBJ2-7 | TRBV5-1
TGTGCCAGTGGGACTTCCTACAATGAGCAGTTCTTC | CASGTSYNEQFF | . | . | TRBJ2-1 | TRBV19
TGCGCCAGCAGCGAGGGGGGGTCCTCAGATACGCAGTATTTT | CASSEGGSSDTQYF | . | . | TRBJ2-3 | TRBV10-1
TGTGCCAGCACCGGGGTCTCGAACACTGAAGCTTTCTTT | CASTGVSNTEAFF | once | . | TRBJ1-1 | TRBV28
TGTGCCAGCAGTTCTAGCGGGGGGCTCGAGCAGTACTTC | CASSSSGGLEQYF | once | TRBD2 | TRBJ2-7 | TRBV28
TGCGCCAGCAGCTTGGGACAGACTGAAAACATTCAGTACTTC | CASSLGQTENIQYF | . | . | TRBJ2-4 | TRBV5-1
TGTGCCAGCAGGGTAACAGGGACCACTGAAGCTTTCTTT | CASRVTGTTEAFF | . | . | TRBJ1-1 | TRBV6-5
TGTGCCAGCAGCAGAGACAGGGTGGCTGAAGCTTTCTTT | CASSRDRVAEAFF | . | TRBD1 | TRBJ1-1 | TRBV7-3
TGCGCCAGCAGCCAAGACGACACGTCAACTAATGAAAAACTGTTTTTT | CASSQDDTSTNEKLFF | few | . | TRBJ1-4 | TRBV4-1
TGTGCCAGTAGTTTCTCCGGGGACACTGAAGCTTTCTTT | CASSFSGDTEAFF | . | . | TRBJ1-1 | TRBV19
TGTGCCACCAGTGAAGGACAGGGCGGGTCAGAGACCCAGTACTTC | CATSEGQGGSETQYF | . | TRBD1 | TRBJ2-5 | TRBV24-1
TGTGCCAGTAGTATGACGGGGTACTATGGCTACACCTTC | CASSMTGYYGYTF | . | . | TRBJ1-2 | TRBV19
TGTGCCAGTAGTACGGACAGGCGGACCACCGGGGAGCTGTTTTTT | CASSTDRRTTGELFF | . | TRBD1 | TRBJ2-2 | TRBV19
TGCGCCAGCAGCGTAACAGGGAGCTCCTACAATGAGCAGTTCTTC | CASSVTGSSYNEQFF | . | . | TRBJ2-1 | TRBV5-1
TGTGCCAGCAGCTGGGGGGGAGGGAACTATGGCTACACCTTC | CASSWGGGNYGYTF | . | . | TRBJ1-2 | TRBV27
TGTGCCAGCAGCTTGGTGATGACTACCACCTACGAGCAGTACTTC | CASSLVMTTTYEQYF | . | . | TRBJ2-7 | TRBV5-6
TGTGCCAGCAGTTGGGGCCTGACCGGGGAGCTGTTTTTT | CASSWGLTGELFF | . | . | TRBJ2-2 | TRBV6-2/TRBV6-3
TGTGCTAGTGGTTTGTATACGGGGGGAGTAGCAGATACGCAGTATTTT | CASGLYTGGVADTQYF | . | TRBD2 | TRBJ2-3 | TRBV12-5
TGTGCCAGCAACAAAGGGACAGGGGGCGCCCTTTATGGCTACACCTTC | CASNKGTGGALYGYTF | . | TRBD1 | TRBJ1-2 | TRBV7-2
TGCGCCAGCAGCCTGGACAGGGGGCGCGATCTTCTGTTCTTC | CASSLDRGRDLLFF | . | TRBD1 | TRBJ2-1 | TRBV5-1
TGTGCCAGCAGCTTAATTTTAGCGGGGGAAGAGACCCAGTACTTC | CASSLILAGEETQYF | . | TRBD2 | TRBJ2-5 | TRBV5-4
TGTGCCAGCAGCTTAGGGGGCGGGGGATACACAGATACGCAGTATTTT | CASSLGGGGYTDTQYF | once | TRBD2 | TRBJ2-3 | TRBV11-2
TGTGCCAGCAGGTTGGGGGCGAGCCAGCCCCAGCATTTT | CASRLGASQPQHF | . | . | TRBJ1-5 | TRBV12-3/TRBV12-4
TGTGCCAGCGGGGGACAGGGTTTAGGGGACAATGAGCAGTTCTTC | CASGGQGLGDNEQFF | . | TRBD1 | TRBJ2-1 | TRBV2
TGTGCCATCACCGACAGCAACGGTAACTATGGCTACACCTTC | CAITDSNGNYGYTF | . | . | TRBJ1-2 | TRBV10-3
TGTGCCAGCAGTCCGCCGGCAGGGGGAGGGAACACTGAAGCTTTCTTT | CASSPPAGGGNTEAFF | . | TRBD1 | TRBJ1-1 | TRBV28
TGTGCCAGCAGCGTAATTCCAGGGATGGATGGCTACACCTTC | CASSVIPGMDGYTF | . | . | TRBJ1-2 | TRBV9
TGTGCCACCAGTGACCACAGGGGACTTGAAGCTTTCTTT | CATSDHRGLEAFF | . | TRBD1 | TRBJ1-1 | TRBV24-1
TGTGCCAGCAGCTTAGAGTTAGCGGCTTCACCCCTCCACTTT | CASSLELAASPLHF | . | . | TRBJ1-6 | TRBV7-9
TGTGCCAGCAGTGAAGAAAGTTGGGGACAGGGGGTCGAGCAGTACTTC | CASSEESWGQGVEQYF | . | TRBD1 | TRBJ2-7 | TRBV6-1
TGTGCCTCCGGGACAGCGATTTTGAACACCGGGGAGCTGTTTTTT | CASGTAILNTGELFF | . | TRBD1 | TRBJ2-2 | TRBV30
TGTGCCAGCAGCTTACGGGGGGGTAACTATGGCTACACCTTC | CASSLRGGNYGYTF | . | . | TRBJ1-2 | TRBV5-4
TGTGCCAGCAGTGGGCCAACTCCAGGGGACACTGAAGCTTTCTTT | CASSGPTPGDTEAFF | once | . | TRBJ1-1 | TRBV28
TGTGCCAGCATCCCCTTTTCGGAGTACCAAGAGACCCAGTACTTC | CASIPFSEYQETQYF | . | . | TRBJ2-5 | TRBV6-2/TRBV6-3
TGTGCCAGCAGTGCTGCTTTCGGGGGAACTACAGATACGCAGTATTTT | CASSAAFGGTTDTQYF | . | . | TRBJ2-3 | TRBV6-2/TRBV6-3
TGCAGCGTAACCCGGGTTGGGGACAGTTCCTACGAGCAGTACTTC | CSVTRVGDSSYEQYF | . | TRBD1 | TRBJ2-7 | TRBV29-1